The clone carrying this T cell receptor (beta chain) was picked up a small number of times. Its antigen is unknown. This entry belongs to a study of beta chain features in type 1 diabetes. Study conclusions and caveats: Shorter templates might be favored by PCR, equally in patients and controls. Across patients, naive, central memory and Treg TCRB repertoires exhibited apparently greater similarity than was observed across healthy donors. More deletions and fewer insertions at VDJ junctions were seen in type 1 diabetes patients.

This CDR3 comprises 13 residues. The germline V and J ends were trimmed by 10 bases and 0 bases, with 12 bases remaining between them. From germline, CDR1 is ENHRY and CDR2 SYGVKD. Expressed TCRB transcripts were sequenced because the isolated RNA had all been reverse transcribed beforehand. TCRdb's table, derived via immunoSEQ multiplex PCR, lists solely in-frame clones and lacks some. The sample contains about 240,000 clones, 25% to 35% of which appear only once. The chain joins TRBV10-3 to TRBJ1-1, with D perhaps matching TRBD1 (6 bases). This sequence originates from a man aged 30 to 39 in good health. The sample was central memory CD4+ T cells from blood. In DNA, the CDR3 is TGTGCCACCCGACAGGAGATGAACACTGAAGCTTTCTTT. Protein sequence: CATRQEMNTEAFF.